This TCR beta chain was recovered during a study of T cell repertoires in cytomegalovirus infection. In the study overall: Through public TCR beta signatures, both CMV infection and matching HLA type were indicated.

Comments on this clonotype: The antigen remains undetermined.

MiXCR, applied by TCRdb to the reads, yields one record per CDR3 protein. The sample yields hundreds of thousands of distinct CDR3 sequences, 31% seen once. General observations from the study: CMV-specific TCR beta clonotypes restricted by HLA-C were the ones dominating the ex vivo response. Accumulated public TCR beta family frequency recognized individuals carrying CMV together with the relevant HLA.

The ends lost 0 bases at V and 5 bases at J; junction bases unmatched: 7. This CDR3 region has 16 residues. Germline lookup yields CDR1 DFQATT and CDR2 SNEGSKA (reference sequence). The source was cultured CD8+ T cells from PBMCs, collected from culture after CMV antigen stimulation. V is TRBV20-1 and J is TRBJ2-5; 12 bases fit TRBD1. This TCR was recovered from a human donor in good health (CMV status not recorded). Some clones in this sample may be carry-over from other donors' samples. The CDR3 region has the DNA TGCAGTGCTAGAGATTCCGGGACAGGGGGCCTGGAGACCCAGTACTTC. This codes for CSARDSGTGGLETQYF.